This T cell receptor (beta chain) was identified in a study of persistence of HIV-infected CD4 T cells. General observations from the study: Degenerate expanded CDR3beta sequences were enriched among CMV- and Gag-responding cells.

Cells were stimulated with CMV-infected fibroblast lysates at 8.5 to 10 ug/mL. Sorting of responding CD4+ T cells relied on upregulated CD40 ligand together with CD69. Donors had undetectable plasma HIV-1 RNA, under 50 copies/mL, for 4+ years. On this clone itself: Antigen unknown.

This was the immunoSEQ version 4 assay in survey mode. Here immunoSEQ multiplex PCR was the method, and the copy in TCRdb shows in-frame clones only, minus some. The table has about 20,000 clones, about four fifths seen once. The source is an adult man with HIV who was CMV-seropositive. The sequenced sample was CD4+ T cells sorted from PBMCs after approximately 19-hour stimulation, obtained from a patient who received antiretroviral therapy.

CDR3 nucleotides: TGTGCCAGCAGTGAATCGACTGCGAACACCGGGGAGCTGTTTTTT. This codes for CASSESTANTGELFF. The J gene is TRBJ2-2, the V gene TRBV2; no clear D gene. The CDR3 contains 15 residues. V was trimmed by 2 bases and J by 0 bases, leaving 7 bases between them. Germline V lookup: CDR1 SNHLY, CDR2 FYNNEI. Based on the CDR3 plus reference TRBV2 and TRBJ2-2, the full variable domain is EPEVTQTPSHQVTQMGQEVILRCVPISNHLYFYWYRQILGQKVEFLVSFYNNEISEKSEIFDDQFSVERPDGSNFTLKIRSTKLEDSAMYFCASSESTANTGELFFGEGSRLTVL.